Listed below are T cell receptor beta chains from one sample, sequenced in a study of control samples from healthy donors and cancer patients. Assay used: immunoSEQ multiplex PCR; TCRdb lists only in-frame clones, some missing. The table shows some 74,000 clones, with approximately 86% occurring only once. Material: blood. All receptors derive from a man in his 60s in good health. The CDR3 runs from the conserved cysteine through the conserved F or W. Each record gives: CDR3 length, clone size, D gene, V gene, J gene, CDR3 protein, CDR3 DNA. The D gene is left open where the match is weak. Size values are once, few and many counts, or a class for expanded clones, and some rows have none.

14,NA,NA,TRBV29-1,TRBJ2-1,CSVEGPREVNEQFF,TGCAGCGTTGAGGGTCCGCGGGAAGTAAATGAGCAGTTCTTC
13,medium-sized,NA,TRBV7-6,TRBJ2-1,CASSFGNYNEQFF,TGTGCCAGCAGCTTTGGGAATTACAATGAGCAGTTCTTC
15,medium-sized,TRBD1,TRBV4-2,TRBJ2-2,CASSQGDRNTGELFF,TGTGCCAGCAGCCAAGGGGACAGGAACACCGGGGAGCTGTTTTTT
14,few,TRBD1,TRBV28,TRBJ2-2,CAGLDRGNTGELFF,TGTGCCGGATTGGACAGGGGGAACACCGGGGAGCTGTTTTTT
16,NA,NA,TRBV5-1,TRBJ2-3,CASSFHGNGDTDTQYF,TGCGCCAGCAGCTTCCACGGGAATGGGGACACAGATACGCAGTATTTT
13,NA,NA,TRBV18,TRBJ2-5,CASSPVGRETQYF,TGTGCCAGCTCACCGGTAGGGCGAGAGACCCAGTACTTC
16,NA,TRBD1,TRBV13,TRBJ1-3,CASSLGRDSSGNTIYF,TGTGCCAGCAGCTTAGGACGGGACAGCTCTGGAAACACCATATATTTT
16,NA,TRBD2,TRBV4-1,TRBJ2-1,CASSLLAASSYNEQFF,TGCGCCAGCAGCCTGCTAGCGGCTAGCTCCTACAATGAGCAGTTCTTC
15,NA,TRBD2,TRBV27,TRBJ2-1,CASSLGTSGRDEQFF,TGTGCCAGCAGTTTAGGGACTAGCGGGAGAGATGAGCAGTTCTTC
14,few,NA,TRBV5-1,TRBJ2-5,CASSLEGAEKTQYF,TGCGCCAGCAGCTTGGAGGGAGCAGAAAAGACCCAGTACTTC
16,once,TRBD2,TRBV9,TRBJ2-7,CASSVGASGSGYEQYF,TGTGCCAGCAGCGTAGGGGCTAGCGGGAGCGGCTACGAGCAGTACTTC
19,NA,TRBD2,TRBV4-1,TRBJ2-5,CASSHPHYGTSGRRETQYF,TGCGCCAGCAGCCATCCGCATTATGGGACTAGCGGGAGACGTGAGACCCAGTACTTC
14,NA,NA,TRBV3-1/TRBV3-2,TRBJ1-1,CASSQVVGGLEAFF,TGTGCCAGCAGCCAAGTAGTGGGGGGTCTTGAAGCTTTCTTT
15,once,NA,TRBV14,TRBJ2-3,CAGSQRPQGTDTQYF,TGTGCCGGCAGCCAGCGGCCACAAGGCACAGATACGCAGTATTTT
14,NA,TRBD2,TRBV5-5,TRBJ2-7,CASRTAGALYEQYF,TGTGCCAGCAGAACAGCGGGGGCTCTCTACGAGCAGTACTTC
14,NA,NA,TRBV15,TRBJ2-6,CATRGFSGANVLTF,TGTGCCACCAGAGGGTTCTCTGGGGCCAACGTCCTGACTTTC
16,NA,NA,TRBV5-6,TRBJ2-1,CANSLSFGDGTNEQFF,TGTGCCAACAGCTTGTCTTTCGGGGACGGAACCAATGAGCAGTTCTTC
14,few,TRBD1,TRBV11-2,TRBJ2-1,CASSLDRAGTVEFF,TGTGCCAGCAGCTTAGACAGGGCCGGGACAGTGGAGTTCTTC
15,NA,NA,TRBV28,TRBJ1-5,CASSLGPGVDQPQHF,TGTGCCAGCAGTTTGGGGCCAGGGGTCGATCAGCCCCAGCATTTT
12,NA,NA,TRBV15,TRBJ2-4,CATSREGGIQYF,TGTGCCACCAGCAGAGAAGGCGGCATTCAGTACTTC
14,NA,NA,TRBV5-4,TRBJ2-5,CASSLFSRSETQYF,TGTGCCAGCAGCTTGTTTAGTAGATCTGAGACCCAGTACTTC
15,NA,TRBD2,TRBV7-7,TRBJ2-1,CASSLGLAGGNEQFF,TGTGCCAGCAGCTTGGGGCTAGCGGGTGGTAATGAGCAGTTCTTC
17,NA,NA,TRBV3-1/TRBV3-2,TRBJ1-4,CASSQDLGVVANEKLFF,TGTGCCAGCAGCCAAGATCTGGGGGTTGTGGCTAATGAAAAACTGTTTTTT
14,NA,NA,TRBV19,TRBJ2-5,CASSIGHRKETQYF,TGTGCCAGTAGTATTGGACATCGTAAAGAGACCCAGTACTTC
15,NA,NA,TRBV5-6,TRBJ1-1,CASSPTGFMNTEAFF,TGTGCCAGCAGCCCGACAGGTTTCATGAACACTGAAGCTTTCTTT
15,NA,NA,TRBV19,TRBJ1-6,CASSPGGSRNSPLHF,TGTGCCAGTAGTCCCGGAGGCAGCCGTAATTCACCCCTCCACTTT
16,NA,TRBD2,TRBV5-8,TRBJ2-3,CASSPFAGGWGNTQYF,TGTGCCAGCAGCCCTTTCGCGGGAGGATGGGGAAATACGCAGTATTTT
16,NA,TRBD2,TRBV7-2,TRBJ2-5,CASGPGLAGGGETQYF,TGTGCCAGCGGACCGGGACTAGCGGGAGGGGGCGAGACCCAGTACTTC
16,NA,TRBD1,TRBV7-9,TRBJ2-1,CASSSRGLFSYNEQFF,TGTGCCAGCAGCTCCAGGGGGCTCTTCTCCTACAATGAGCAGTTCTTC